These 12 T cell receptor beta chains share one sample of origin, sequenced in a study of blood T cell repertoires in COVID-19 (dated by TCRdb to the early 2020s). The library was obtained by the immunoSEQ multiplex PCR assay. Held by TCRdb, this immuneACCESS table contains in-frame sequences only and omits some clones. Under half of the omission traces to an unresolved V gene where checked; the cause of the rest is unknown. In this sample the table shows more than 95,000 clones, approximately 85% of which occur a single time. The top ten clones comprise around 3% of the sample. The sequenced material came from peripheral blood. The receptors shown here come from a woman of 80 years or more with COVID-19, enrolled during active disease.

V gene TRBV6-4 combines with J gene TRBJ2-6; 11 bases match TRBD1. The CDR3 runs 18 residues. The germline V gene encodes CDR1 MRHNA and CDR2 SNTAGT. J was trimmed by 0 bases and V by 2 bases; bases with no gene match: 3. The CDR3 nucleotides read TGTGCCAGCAGTGACGGGACAGGGGGTTTCTCTGGGGCCAACGTCCTGACTTTC. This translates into CASSDGTGGFSGANVLTF.

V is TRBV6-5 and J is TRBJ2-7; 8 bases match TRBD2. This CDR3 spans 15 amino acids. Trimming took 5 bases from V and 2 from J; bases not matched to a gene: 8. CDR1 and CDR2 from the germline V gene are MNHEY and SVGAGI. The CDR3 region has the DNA TGTGCCAGCAGTAACCCAGCGGGAGTAGCCTACGAGCAGTACTTC. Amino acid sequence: CASSNPAGVAYEQYF.

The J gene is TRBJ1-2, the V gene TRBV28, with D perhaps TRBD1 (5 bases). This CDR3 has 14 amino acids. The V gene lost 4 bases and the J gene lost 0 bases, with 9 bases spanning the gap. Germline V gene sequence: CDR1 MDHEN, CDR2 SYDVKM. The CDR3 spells CASSSPTANYGYTF. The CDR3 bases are TGTGCCAGCAGTTCGCCGACAGCTAACTATGGCTACACCTTC.

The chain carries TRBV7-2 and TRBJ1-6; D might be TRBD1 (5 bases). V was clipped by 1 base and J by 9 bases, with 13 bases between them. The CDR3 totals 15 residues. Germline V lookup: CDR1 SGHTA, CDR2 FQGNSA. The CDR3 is CASSLGDSHGSPLHF. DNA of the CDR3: TGTGCCAGCAGCTTAGGAGACAGCCACGGTTCACCCCTCCACTTT. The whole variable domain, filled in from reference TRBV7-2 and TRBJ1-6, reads GAGVSQSPSNKVTEKGKDVELRCDPISGHTALYWYRQSLGQGLEFLIYFQGNSAPDKSGLPSDRFSAERTGGSVSTLTIQRTQQEDSAVYLCASSLGDSHGSPLHFGNGTRLTVT.

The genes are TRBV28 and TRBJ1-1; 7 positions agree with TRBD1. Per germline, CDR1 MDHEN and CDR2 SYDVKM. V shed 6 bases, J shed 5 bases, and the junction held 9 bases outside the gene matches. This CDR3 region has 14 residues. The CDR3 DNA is TGTGCCAGCAGACTGACAGGGATTGAAACTGAAGCTTTCTTT. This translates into CASRLTGIETEAFF.

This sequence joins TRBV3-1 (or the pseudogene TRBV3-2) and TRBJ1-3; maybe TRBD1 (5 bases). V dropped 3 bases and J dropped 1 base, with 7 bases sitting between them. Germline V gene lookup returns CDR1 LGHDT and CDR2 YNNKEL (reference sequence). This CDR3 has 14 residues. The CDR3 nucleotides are TGTGCCAGCAGCCAGGGGCAATCTGGAAACACCATATATTTT. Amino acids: CASSQGQSGNTIYF.

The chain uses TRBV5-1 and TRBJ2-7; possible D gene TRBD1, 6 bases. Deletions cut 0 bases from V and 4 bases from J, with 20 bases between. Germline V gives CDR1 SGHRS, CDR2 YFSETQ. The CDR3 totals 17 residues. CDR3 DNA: TGCGCCAGCAGCTTGGGGGGACACCTTTCCGGCGGTTACGAGCAGTACTTC. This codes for CASSLGGHLSGGYEQYF.

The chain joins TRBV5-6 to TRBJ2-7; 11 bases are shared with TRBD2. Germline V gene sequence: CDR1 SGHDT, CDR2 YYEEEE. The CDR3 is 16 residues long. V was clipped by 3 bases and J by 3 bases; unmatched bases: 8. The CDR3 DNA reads TGTGCCAGCAGCTCACCCAGGCTAGCGGGAGGCTACGAGCAGTACTTC. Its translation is CASSSPRLAGGYEQYF.

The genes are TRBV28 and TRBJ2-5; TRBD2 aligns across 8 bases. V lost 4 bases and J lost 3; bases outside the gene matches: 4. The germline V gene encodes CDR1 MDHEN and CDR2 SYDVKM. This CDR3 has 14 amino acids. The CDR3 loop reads CASSSTSGKETQYF. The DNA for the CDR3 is TGTGCCAGCAGTTCCACTAGCGGAAAAGAGACCCAGTACTTC.

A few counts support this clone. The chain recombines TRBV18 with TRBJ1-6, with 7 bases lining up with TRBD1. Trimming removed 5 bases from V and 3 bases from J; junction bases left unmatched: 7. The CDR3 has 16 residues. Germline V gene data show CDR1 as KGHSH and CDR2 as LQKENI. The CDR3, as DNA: TGTGCCAGCTCAGTAACCGGGACAGACTATAATTCACCCCTCCACTTT. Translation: CASSVTGTDYNSPLHF. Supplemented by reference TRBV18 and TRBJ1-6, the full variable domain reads NAGVMQNPRHLVRRRGQEARLRCSPMKGHSHVYWYRQLPEEGLKFMVYLQKENIIDESGMPKERFSAEFPKEGPSILRIQQVVRGDSAAYFCASSVTGTDYNSPLHFGNGTRLTVT.

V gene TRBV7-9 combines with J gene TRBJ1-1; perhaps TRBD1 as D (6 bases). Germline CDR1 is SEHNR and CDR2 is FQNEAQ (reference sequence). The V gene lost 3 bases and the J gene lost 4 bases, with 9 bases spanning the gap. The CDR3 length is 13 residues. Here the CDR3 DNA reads TGTGCCAGCAGCTTGCCAGGGGTCACTGAAGCTTTCTTT. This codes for CASSLPGVTEAFF.

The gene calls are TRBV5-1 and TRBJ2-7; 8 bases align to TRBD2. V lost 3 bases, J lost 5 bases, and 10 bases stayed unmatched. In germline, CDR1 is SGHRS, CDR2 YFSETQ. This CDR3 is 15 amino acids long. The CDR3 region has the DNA TGCGCCAGCAGCTCAACAGCGGGAGCAATTCACGAGCAGTACTTC. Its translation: CASSSTAGAIHEQYF.